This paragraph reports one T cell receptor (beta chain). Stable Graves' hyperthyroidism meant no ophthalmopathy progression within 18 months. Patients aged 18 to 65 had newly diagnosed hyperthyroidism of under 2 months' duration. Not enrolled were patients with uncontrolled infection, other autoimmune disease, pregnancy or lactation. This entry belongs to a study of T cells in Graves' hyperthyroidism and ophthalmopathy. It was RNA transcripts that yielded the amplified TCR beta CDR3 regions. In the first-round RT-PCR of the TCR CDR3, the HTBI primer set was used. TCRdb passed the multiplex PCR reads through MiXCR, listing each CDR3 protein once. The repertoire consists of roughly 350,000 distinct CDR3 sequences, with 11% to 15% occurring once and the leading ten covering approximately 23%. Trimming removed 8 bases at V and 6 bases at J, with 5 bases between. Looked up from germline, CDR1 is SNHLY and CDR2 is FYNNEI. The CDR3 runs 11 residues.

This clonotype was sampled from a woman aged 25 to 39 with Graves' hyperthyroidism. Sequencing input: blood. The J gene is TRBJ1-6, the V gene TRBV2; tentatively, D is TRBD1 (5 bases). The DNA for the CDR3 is TGTGCCAGCGGGGGTAATTCACCCCTCCACTTT. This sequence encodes CASGGNSPLHF.